The 24 T cell receptor beta chains below all came from one sample that was sequenced in a study of blood T cell repertoires in COVID-19. Using immunoSEQ multiplex PCR, the repertoire was profiled, and TCRdb retains in-frame clones only, with some absent. In the table there are 100,000 to 150,000 clones, about 87% of which are singletons. Sequences were obtained from peripheral blood. These receptors were obtained from a man aged 45 to 65 with acute or convalescent COVID-19.

This chain uses TRBV7-9 with TRBJ1-3; no clear D. V lost 5 bases and J lost 0, with 11 bases in between. This CDR3 has 15 residues. Germline loops: CDR1 SEHNR, CDR2 FQNEAQ (reference sequence). CDR3 sequence (DNA): TGTGCCAGCAGCCACGGACGGGACTCTGGAAACACCATATATTTT. Its translation is CASSHGRDSGNTIYF.

The rearrangement uses TRBV2 and TRBJ2-5, with D possibly TRBD2 on 7 matching bases. Germline CDR1 reads SNHLY; CDR2 reads FYNNEI. The CDR3 is made up of 14 amino acids. Trimming took 4 bases from V and 5 from J, leaving 14 bases between them. The CDR3 sequence: CASSVRGPGETQYF. The CDR3 DNA is TGTGCCAGCAGTGTGCGGGGGCCTGGGGAGACCCAGTACTTC.

CDR3 bases: TGTGCCAGCAGCGTAGTGGGGACAGGGCTTCTCCGCTCCTACAATGAGCAGTTCTTC. Its protein is CASSVVGTGLLRSYNEQFF. V gene TRBV9 combines with J gene TRBJ2-1, with 9 nucleotides matching TRBD1. This CDR3 region has 19 residues. Germline V gives CDR1 SGDLS, CDR2 YYNGEE. The V and J ends lost 0 bases and 0 bases, in that order; junction bases with no gene match: 10.

The gene calls are TRBV24-1 and TRBJ1-5, with TRBD1 identical over 10 bases. V was pared by 2 bases and J by 2 bases, with 5 bases of the junction left unmatched. The CDR3 covers 17 residues. Germline loops: CDR1 KGHDR, CDR2 SFDVKD. DNA of the CDR3: TGTGCCACCAGTGATTACCGGGACAGGGGTTGCAATCAGCCCCAGCATTTT. This translates into CATSDYRDRGCNQPQHF.

This clone has a handful of counts. This chain uses TRBV11-2 with TRBJ2-1, with 11 bases lining up with TRBD2. Germline CDR1 reads SGHAT; CDR2 reads FQNNGV. The ends lost 5 bases at V and 9 bases at J; junction bases unmatched: 6. The CDR3 sequence is 14 residues long. The CDR3 sequence is CASSHSGGAGEQFF. Here the CDR3 DNA reads TGTGCCAGCAGCCATAGCGGGGGGGCCGGTGAGCAGTTCTTC.

This chain links TRBV18 with TRBJ2-1; 12 bases are shared with TRBD1. This CDR3 spans 16 amino acids. Trimming at V came to 4 bases and at J to 8 bases, leaving 9 bases not matched to a gene. Germline values: CDR1 KGHSH, CDR2 LQKENI. CDR3 sequence reads: CASSRPGTGGIDEQFF. In DNA form, the CDR3 reads TGTGCCAGCTCACGACCCGGGACAGGGGGCATCGATGAGCAGTTCTTC.

The CDR3, as DNA: TGTGCCAGCAGTTACTCGGGGGCGATATATGGCTACACCTTC. Its protein product is CASSYSGAIYGYTF. The rearrangement joins TRBV6-5 to TRBJ1-2, with a weak D call TRBD1 (6 bases). This CDR3 has 14 residues. V lost 0 bases, J lost 5 bases, and 10 bases lay in between. The germline CDR1 and CDR2 sequences are MNHEY and SVGAGI.

V is TRBV5-1 and J is TRBJ1-1; D not resolved. The CDR3 sequence is 15 residues long. V was clipped by 0 bases and J by 8 bases, with 17 bases between them. CDR1 and CDR2 from the germline V gene are SGHRS and YFSETQ. The DNA of the CDR3 is TGCGCCAGCAGCTTGGCCGGGTTAATAGCCAAAGAAGCTTTCTTT. It encodes CASSLAGLIAKEAFF.

This clone occurred a few times. This chain links TRBV27 with TRBJ2-5, with 10 bases identical to TRBD1. CDR1 and CDR2 (germline): MNHEY, SMNVEV (reference sequence). V gave up 0 bases and J gave up 5 bases; unmatched junction bases: 6. The CDR3 extends over 16 amino acids. This CDR3 is CASSLSWDRGRETQYF. The CDR3 DNA follows: TGTGCCAGCAGTTTATCGTGGGACAGGGGAAGGGAGACCCAGTACTTC.

The table lists this clone with a count of one. The chain joins TRBV27 to TRBJ2-3, with a weak D call TRBD2 (5 bases). V gave up 5 bases and J gave up 13 bases, with 28 bases separating them. This CDR3 comprises 16 residues. Germline CDR1 reads MNHEY; CDR2 reads SMNVEV (reference sequence). The CDR3: CASSPILGWSSQEEYF. Written as DNA, the CDR3 is TGTGCCAGCAGTCCGATCCTGGGGTGGTCTTCTCAGGAGGAGTATTTT.

This sequence joins TRBV29-1 and TRBJ1-2, with D uncertain. Germline V gene sequence: CDR1 SQVTM, CDR2 ANQGSEA. CDR3 length: 12 amino acids. The V gene lost 3 bases and the J gene lost 5 bases, with 10 bases spanning the gap. The CDR3 nucleotides read TGCAGCGTTGAGTGGCCAGTATATGGCTACACCTTC. Translating gives CSVEWPVYGYTF. Full variable domain (remainder filled in from reference TRBV29-1 and TRBJ1-2): SAVISQKPSRDICQRGTSLTIQCQVDSQVTMMFWYRQQPGQSLTLIATANQGSEATYESGFVIDKFPISRPNLTFSTLTVSNMSPEDSSIYLCSVEWPVYGYTFGSGTRLTVV.

Here the CDR3 reads CASSLPQTGVANVLTF. In DNA, the CDR3 is TGTGCCAGCAGTCTCCCGCAGACAGGGGTGGCCAACGTCCTGACTTTC. The chain carries TRBV28 and TRBJ2-6; 8 bases agree with TRBD1. The junction had 9 bases not matched to a gene; V was cut back by 5 bases and J by 6 bases. CDR1 is MDHEN, CDR2 SYDVKM, per germline. The CDR3 is made up of 16 amino acids.

This chain connects TRBV29-1 to TRBJ2-7; 7 nucleotides align to TRBD1. The CDR3 consists of 13 residues. J gave up 2 bases and V 3 bases, and 4 bases lay outside the gene matches. Germline lookup yields CDR1 SQVTM and CDR2 ANQGSEA. CDR3 sequence: CSVDGRGTYEQYF. As DNA, the CDR3 is TGCAGCGTTGACGGCAGGGGGACCTACGAGCAGTACTTC.

The genes are TRBV7-6 and TRBJ2-3; TRBD1 might be the D (6 bases). The ends were cut back, 5 bases at V and 0 bases at J, with 15 bases in the middle. There are 16 residues in the CDR3. CDR1 and CDR2 (germline): SGHVS, FNYEAQ. The CDR3: CASSTRDIPSTDTQYF. CDR3 coding DNA: TGTGCCAGCAGCACCAGGGACATACCTAGCACAGATACGCAGTATTTT.

The gene calls are TRBV28 and TRBJ1-2, with D maybe TRBD1 (5 bases). Germline V lookup: CDR1 MDHEN, CDR2 SYDVKM. V was clipped by 6 bases and J by 2 bases, with 19 bases between them. The CDR3 is made up of 16 amino acids. The CDR3 sequence: CASRSQAVTSNYGYTF. Written as DNA, the CDR3 is TGTGCCAGCAGGTCACAGGCGGTCACCTCCAACTATGGCTACACCTTC.

This chain uses TRBV27 with TRBJ2-6; tentative D call: TRBD2 (6 bases). Trimming took 1 base from V and 2 from J, leaving 6 bases between them. Looked up from germline, CDR1 is MNHEY and CDR2 is SMNVEV (reference sequence). The CDR3 covers 15 residues. The DNA for the CDR3 is TGTGCCAGCAGTTTATGGGGGGCTGGGGCCAACGTCCTGACTTTC. Its protein product is CASSLWGAGANVLTF.

Concerning this clone itself: Other DNA sequences within the sample encode an identical CDR3. The rearrangement links TRBV2 to TRBJ1-5, with D possibly being TRBD1 (6 bases). Germline values: CDR1 SNHLY, CDR2 FYNNEI. The CDR3 spans 13 residues. V was cut by 4 bases and J by 2 bases, with 6 bases left in between. CDR3 in amino acids: CASSGTGNQPQHF. The CDR3 bases are TGTGCCAGCAGTGGGACAGGCAATCAGCCCCAGCATTTT.

The chain has TRBV12-3 or TRBV12-4 and TRBJ1-2, with 7 bases lining up with TRBD1. J gave up 4 bases and V 8 bases, and 4 bases lay outside the gene matches. The CDR3 is made up of 12 amino acids. CDR3 protein: CASHGQVYGYTF. The CDR3 DNA is TGTGCCAGCCACGGACAGGTCTATGGCTACACCTTC.

The rearrangement links TRBV11-3 to TRBJ2-4, with D maybe TRBD1 (5 bases). V was cut by 11 bases and J by 1 base, with 9 bases left in between. CDR1 is SGHNT, CDR2 YENEEA, per germline. The CDR3 is 12 amino acids. The CDR3 bases are TGTGCCGCCCCAGGGGCCAAAAACATTCAGTACTTC. Translated, it gives CAAPGAKNIQYF.

J is TRBJ2-5 and V is TRBV11-1; D not certain. The CDR3 totals 14 residues. Trimming took 2 bases from V and 5 from J, leaving 12 bases between them. Germline loops: CDR1 SGHAT, CDR2 FQDESV (reference sequence). The CDR3 reads CASSLSSRWETQYF. The CDR3 DNA sequence: TGTGCCAGCAGCTTAAGCTCCCGGTGGGAGACCCAGTACTTC. Looking up the rest from reference TRBV11-1 and TRBJ2-5 gives the full variable domain: EAEVAQSPRYKITEKSQAVAFWCDPISGHATLYWYRQILGQGPELLVQFQDESVVDDSQLPKDRFSAERLKGVDSTLKIQPAELGDSAMYLCASSLSSRWETQYFGPGTRLLVL.

V gene TRBV18 combines with J gene TRBJ2-2, with a tentative D call TRBD1 (5 bases). The V end was cut by 3 bases, the J end by 2 bases, with 19 bases between. CDR1 is KGHSH, CDR2 LQKENI, per germline. CDR3 length equals 18 residues. Here the CDR3 reads CASSPPGSRTPNTGELFF. The DNA of the CDR3 is TGTGCCAGCTCACCCCCGGGTTCCCGGACACCAAACACCGGGGAGCTGTTTTTT.

The chain combines TRBV29-1 with TRBJ2-7; a possible D gene is TRBD1 (6 bases). Trimming cost V 7 bases and J 1 base, with 8 bases left between them. This CDR3 spans 11 amino acids. The germline V gene encodes CDR1 SQVTM and CDR2 ANQGSEA. The CDR3 DNA follows: TGCAGCGCCACAGGGTCCTACGAGCAGTACTTC. It specifies CSATGSYEQYF.

This chain uses TRBV3-1 (or the pseudogene TRBV3-2) with TRBJ1-2, with D possibly TRBD1 on 6 matching bases. Germline CDR1 is LGHDT and CDR2 is YNNKEL (reference sequence). Trimming shortened V by 3 bases and J by 8 bases, and 16 bases separated the two germline ends. This CDR3 comprises 14 residues. This CDR3 is CASSQDRGPRGYTF. Written as DNA, the CDR3 is TGTGCCAGCAGCCAGGACAGAGGGCCCCGGGGCTACACCTTC.

V and J are TRBV6-5 and TRBJ1-1; weak D call: TRBD1 (5 bases). The CDR3 contains 15 residues. The ends were cut back, 6 bases at V and 0 bases at J, with 14 bases in the middle. Germline V gene data show CDR1 as MNHEY and CDR2 as SVGAGI. The CDR3 loop reads CASRDSRAMNTEAFF. As DNA, the CDR3 is TGTGCCAGCAGAGACAGTAGAGCTATGAACACTGAAGCTTTCTTT.